The rows below give T cell receptor beta chains drawn from one sample of a study of T cells after yellow fever vaccination. From the 5' RACE reads, TCRdb called clonotypes with MiXCR, one entry per CDR3 protein. The sample carries 500,000 to 650,000 distinct CDR3 sequences, 17% recorded once. Here the sequenced sample was PBMCs, taken around 5 days after the first yellow fever vaccination. Every receptor here comes from a man aged 18 to 30 who received the YFV17D yellow fever vaccine. The CDR3 runs from the conserved cysteine through the conserved F or W. D genes are given only for firm matches. Clone size is shown for a subset of rows, as once, few, many or a class of expanded clone.

TRBV5-1,TRBJ2-5,14,TRBD2,few,CASSTGLAQETQYF,TGCGCCAGCAGCACGGGACTAGCACAAGAGACCCAGTACTTC
TRBV5-1,TRBJ2-5,14,-,few,CASSLADGEETQYF,TGCGCCAGCAGCTTGGCGGACGGAGAAGAGACCCAGTACTTC
TRBV29-1,TRBJ1-1,12,TRBD1,-,CSVVQGVTEAFF,TGCAGCGTTGTACAGGGGGTCACTGAAGCTTTCTTT
TRBV10-3,TRBJ2-3,16,TRBD2,-,CAISEGGLAGEDTQYF,TGTGCCATCAGTGAGGGGGGACTAGCGGGGGAAGATACGCAGTATTTT
TRBV4-1,TRBJ2-1,17,TRBD2,-,CASSQGRQAGGYNEQFF,TGCGCCAGCAGCCAAGGGAGACAAGCGGGGGGCTACAATGAGCAGTTCTTC
TRBV2,TRBJ1-2,10,-,-,CAIWAPGYTF,TGTGCCATCTGGGCCCCTGGCTACACCTTC
TRBV7-2,TRBJ1-2,16,-,few,CASSSRAGSDLYGYTF,TGTGCCAGCAGTTCGAGAGCGGGGTCTGACCTCTATGGCTACACCTTC
TRBV20-1,TRBJ1-1,14,-,-,CSASWSFGFTEAFF,TGCAGTGCCTCCTGGAGCTTCGGGTTCACTGAAGCTTTCTTT
TRBV4-1,TRBJ2-5,15,-,few,CASSQDFSGQETQYF,TGCGCCAGCAGCCAAGATTTTAGTGGACAAGAGACCCAGTACTTC
TRBV6-1,TRBJ1-4,13,TRBD1,few,CASSGDRDEKLFF,TGTGCCAGCAGTGGGGACAGGGATGAAAAACTGTTTTTT
TRBV28,TRBJ1-2,13,-,-,CASSLYPKDGYTF,TGTGCCAGCAGTTTGTACCCCAAAGATGGCTACACCTTC
TRBV10-3,TRBJ2-1,15,-,-,CAISEPGLGEREQFF,TGTGCCATCAGTGAGCCCGGACTGGGGGAGCGCGAGCAGTTCTTC
TRBV7-2,TRBJ1-5,15,-,-,CASSLGGPRGQPQHF,TGTGCCAGCAGCTTAGGGGGACCGCGGGGTCAGCCCCAGCATTTT
TRBV5-1,TRBJ1-2,13,-,few,CASSQDYNYGYTF,TGCGCCAGCAGCCAGGACTATAACTATGGCTACACCTTC
TRBV5-1,TRBJ1-1,13,-,few,CASATGMNTEAFF,TGCGCCAGCGCTACAGGAATGAACACTGAAGCTTTCTTT
TRBV3-1,TRBJ2-4,16,TRBD2,few,CASSPGLAVAGNIQYF,TGTGCCAGCAGCCCAGGACTAGCGGTGGCTGGGAACATTCAGTACTTC
TRBV7-2,TRBJ1-6,14,-,few,CASSLDGDNSPLHF,TGTGCCAGCAGCTTAGACGGAGACAATTCACCCCTCCACTTT
TRBV7-2,TRBJ2-5,12,TRBD2,-,CASSSRTSLPYF,TGTGCCAGCAGCTCGAGGACTAGCCTCCCGTACTTC